These T cell receptor beta chains were read from a single sample in a study of identical twins. One entry per CDR3 protein, called by TCRdb with MiXCR from the 5' RACE reads. Among 750,000 to 950,000 distinct CDR3 sequences listed, 9% to 15% were seen once. The sample was also linked to a second study, of yellow fever vaccine responses in identical twins.

The source material was PBMCs. These receptors were collected from a woman under 30 in good health. Each CDR3 is given with its conserved first and last residue. Fields, in order: V gene, D gene, J gene, clone size, CDR3 protein, CDR3 DNA. The D gene is left open where the match is weak. The size entry is marked missing in some rows and otherwise reads once, few, many or a size class.

TRBV15	NA	TRBJ1-1	NA	CATSRDTLADTEAFF	TGTGCCACCAGCAGAGATACCCTCGCGGACACTGAAGCTTTCTTT
TRBV7-6	TRBD1	TRBJ1-2	few	CASSPSGGANTMGYTF	TGTGCCAGCAGCCCTTCAGGGGGCGCGAATACCATGGGCTACACCTTC
TRBV28	NA	TRBJ2-5	NA	CASSFAGWLQETQYF	TGTGCCAGCAGTTTCGCAGGGTGGTTACAAGAGACCCAGTACTTC
TRBV6-5	TRBD1	TRBJ2-1	few	CASWYGDSSYNEQFF	TGTGCCAGCTGGTACGGGGACAGCTCCTACAATGAGCAGTTCTTC
TRBV12-3/TRBV12-4	NA	TRBJ2-5	many	CASSPGTPRETQYF	TGTGCCAGCAGTCCTGGGACCCCGAGGGAGACCCAGTACTTC
TRBV11-2	TRBD2	TRBJ2-1	once	CASSLDWGGSATFDEQFF	TGTGCCAGCAGCTTAGATTGGGGCGGGAGTGCAACTTTCGATGAGCAGTTCTTC
TRBV10-3	TRBD1	TRBJ2-1	many	CAISERTTGEERNEQFF	TGTGCCATCAGTGAAAGGACGACAGGGGAGGAGAGGAATGAGCAGTTCTTC
TRBV9	NA	TRBJ2-1	many	CASTDLSNEQFF	TGTGCCAGCACCGACCTATCCAATGAGCAGTTCTTC
TRBV10-3	TRBD1	TRBJ2-1	NA	CAIRGQETANEQFF	TGTGCCATCAGGGGACAGGAGACCGCCAATGAGCAGTTCTTC
TRBV4-2	TRBD1	TRBJ2-2	few	CASSPLTGKNTGELFF	TGTGCCAGCAGCCCTTTGACAGGGAAGAACACCGGGGAGCTGTTTTTT
TRBV7-8	NA	TRBJ1-6	NA	CASSSPRTQGNNSPLHF	TGTGCCAGCAGCTCTCCCAGGACACAGGGCAATAATTCACCCCTCCACTTT
TRBV5-1	TRBD2	TRBJ2-1	NA	CASSLPLREGFNEQFF	TGCGCCAGCAGCTTACCCCTCCGGGAGGGATTCAATGAGCAGTTCTTC
TRBV7-8	TRBD2	TRBJ2-1	NA	CASSTALAGGPNFYNEQFF	TGTGCCAGCAGCACCGCACTAGCGGGAGGGCCTAACTTCTACAATGAGCAGTTCTTC
TRBV15	NA	TRBJ1-5	many	CATSTGASNQPQHF	TGTGCCACCAGTACTGGGGCCAGCAATCAGCCCCAGCATTTT
TRBV5-1	TRBD2	TRBJ2-3	few	CASSLTHSGGDIDTQYF	TGCGCCAGCAGCTTGACCCACAGCGGGGGAGATATAGATACGCAGTATTTT
TRBV3-1	NA	TRBJ2-3	few	CASSPTTRTDTQYF	TGTGCCAGCAGCCCCACGACTAGAACAGATACGCAGTATTTT
TRBV27	TRBD1	TRBJ2-1	many	CASSSLTQTGGLYEQFF	TGTGCCAGCAGTTCCCTTACCCAGACAGGGGGCCTCTATGAGCAGTTCTTC
TRBV4-1	TRBD2	TRBJ2-7	NA	CASSQYGTNTYEQYF	TGCGCCAGCAGCCAATACGGGACTAACACCTACGAGCAGTACTTC
TRBV6-2/TRBV6-3	NA	TRBJ2-1	NA	CASSYRTSNDEQFF	TGTGCCAGCAGTTACAGGACCTCAAACGATGAGCAGTTCTTC
TRBV2	NA	TRBJ1-1	few	CASLRQRDTEAFF	TGTGCCAGCCTCAGACAGAGGGACACTGAAGCTTTCTTT
TRBV12-3/TRBV12-4	TRBD2	TRBJ2-2	NA	CASSPPGLAGVGELFF	TGTGCCAGCAGTCCCCCCGGACTAGCGGGGGTAGGGGAGCTGTTTTTT
TRBV20-1	TRBD2	TRBJ2-3	few	CSAILAGPTDTQYF	TGCAGTGCTATCCTAGCGGGACCCACAGATACGCAGTATTTT
TRBV5-1	NA	TRBJ2-7	NA	CASSQTGYDYEQYF	TGCGCCAGCAGCCAGACAGGATATGACTACGAGCAGTACTTC
TRBV7-2	TRBD2	TRBJ2-2	few	CASSLPEREPDTGELFF	TGTGCCAGCAGCTTACCAGAGCGGGAGCCCGACACCGGGGAGCTGTTTTTT
TRBV24-1	TRBD2	TRBJ2-1	NA	CATSDLGEGLDNEQFF	TGTGCCACCAGTGATTTGGGGGAGGGCCTCGACAATGAGCAGTTCTTC
TRBV10-2	TRBD1	TRBJ1-2	few	CASSFPGQAVYGYTF	TGCGCCAGCAGCTTTCCGGGACAGGCAGTCTATGGCTACACCTTC
TRBV20-1	TRBD2	TRBJ2-3	few	CSALSGTSTTAYF	TGCAGTGCCCTCAGCGGGACTTCTACGACAGCGTATTTT
TRBV20-1	TRBD2	TRBJ2-1	many	CSRPSGRATNNEQFF	TGCAGCAGGCCTAGCGGGAGGGCCACGAACAATGAGCAGTTCTTC
TRBV27	TRBD2	TRBJ2-1	few	CASSYGTSGTYNEQFF	TGTGCCAGCAGTTACGGGACTAGCGGTACCTACAATGAGCAGTTCTTC
TRBV4-1	NA	TRBJ1-1	many	CASSQGHPRDTEAFF	TGCGCCAGCAGCCAAGGGCACCCGAGAGACACTGAAGCTTTCTTT
TRBV6-5	NA	TRBJ2-1	NA	CASSLARPTYNEHFF	TGTGCCAGCAGTTTGGCTCGACCCACCTACAATGAGCATTTCTTC
TRBV20-1	TRBD1	TRBJ1-1	few	CSATGQVWTEAFF	TGCAGTGCCACGGGACAGGTCTGGACTGAAGCTTTCTTT
TRBV20-1	NA	TRBJ2-1	NA	CSAKSERSYNEQFF	TGCAGTGCAAAATCTGAGCGAAGCTACAATGAGCAGTTCTTC
TRBV11-1	NA	TRBJ2-1	NA	CASSRPPTSKEGAREQFF	TGTGCCAGCAGCCGGCCCCCAACTAGCAAAGAAGGGGCTCGTGAGCAGTTCTTC
TRBV20-1	TRBD1	TRBJ2-2	NA	CSADRGGSTGELFF	TGCAGTGCTGACAGGGGAGGATCCACCGGGGAGCTGTTTTTT
TRBV20-1	NA	TRBJ2-2	NA	CSAREGNGRTGELFF	TGCAGTGCTAGAGAGGGAAATGGGAGAACCGGGGAGCTGTTTTTT
TRBV27	TRBD2	TRBJ2-1	few	CASSFQGLVLNEQFF	TGTGCCAGCAGTTTCCAGGGACTAGTATTGAATGAGCAGTTCTTC